The present TCR beta chain was sequenced within a study of shared T cell receptors in the human thymus. Sequenced by immunoSEQ multiplex PCR; TCRdb stores in-frame clones only, minus some. Of about 710,000 clones in the sample, around 87% were seen once. J lost 5 bases, V lost 0 bases, and 6 bases had no gene match. The CDR3 length is 17 residues. The germline V gene encodes CDR1 MGHRA and CDR2 YSYEKL. This sample was also put to use in a study of human thymus T cells. That source adds: Resections from corrective heart surgery supplied the thymus tissue. Thymic as well as blood repertoires seemed to favor certain V and J genes unevenly. Related research found strongly overlapping thymic repertoires in unrelated individuals.

Material for sequencing was thymocytes. The rearrangement links TRBV4-1 to TRBJ2-1; 11 bases match TRBD1. The source is a boy less than two years old with a congenital heart defect. CDR3 region: CASSQDPGQGGHNEQFF. The CDR3 DNA reads as TGCGCCAGCAGCCAAGATCCGGGACAGGGGGGGCACAATGAGCAGTTCTTC.